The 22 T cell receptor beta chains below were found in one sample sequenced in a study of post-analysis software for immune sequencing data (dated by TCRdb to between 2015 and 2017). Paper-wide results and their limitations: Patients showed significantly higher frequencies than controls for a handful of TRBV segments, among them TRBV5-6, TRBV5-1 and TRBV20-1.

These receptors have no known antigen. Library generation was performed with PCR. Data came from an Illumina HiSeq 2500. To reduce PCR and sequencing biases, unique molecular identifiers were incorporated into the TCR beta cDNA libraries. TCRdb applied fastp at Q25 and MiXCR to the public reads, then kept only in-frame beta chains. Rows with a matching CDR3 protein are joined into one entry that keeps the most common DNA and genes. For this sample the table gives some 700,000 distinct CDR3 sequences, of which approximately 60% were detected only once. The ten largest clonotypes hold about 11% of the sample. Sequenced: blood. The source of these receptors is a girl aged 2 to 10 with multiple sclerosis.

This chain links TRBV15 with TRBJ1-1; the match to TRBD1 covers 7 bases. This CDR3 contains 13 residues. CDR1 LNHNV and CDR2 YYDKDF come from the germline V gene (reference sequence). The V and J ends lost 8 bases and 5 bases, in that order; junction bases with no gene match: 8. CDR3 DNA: TGTGCCACCGTTGGGCAGGGGGTAACTGAAGCTTTCTTT. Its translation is CATVGQGVTEAFF.

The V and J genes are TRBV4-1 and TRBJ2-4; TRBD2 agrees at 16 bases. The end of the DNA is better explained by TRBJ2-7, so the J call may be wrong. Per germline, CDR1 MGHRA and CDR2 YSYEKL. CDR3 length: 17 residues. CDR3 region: CASSQLGLAGGMAEQYF. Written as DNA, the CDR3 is TGCGCCAGCAGCCAATTGGGACTAGCGGGAGGGATGGCCGAGCAGTACTTC.

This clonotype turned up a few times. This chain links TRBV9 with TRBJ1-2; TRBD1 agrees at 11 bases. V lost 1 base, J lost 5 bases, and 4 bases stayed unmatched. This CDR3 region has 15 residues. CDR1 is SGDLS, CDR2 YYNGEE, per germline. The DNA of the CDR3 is TGTGCCAGCAGCGTACTAGGACAGGGGGCGTATGGCTACACCTTC. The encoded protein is CASSVLGQGAYGYTF.

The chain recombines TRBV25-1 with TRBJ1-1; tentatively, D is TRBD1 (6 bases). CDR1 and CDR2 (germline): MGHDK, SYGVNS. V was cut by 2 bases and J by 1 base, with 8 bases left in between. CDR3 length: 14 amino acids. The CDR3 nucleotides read TGTGCCAGCAGTGAAGGGGGCCAGAACACTGAAGCTTTCTTT. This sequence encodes CASSEGGQNTEAFF.

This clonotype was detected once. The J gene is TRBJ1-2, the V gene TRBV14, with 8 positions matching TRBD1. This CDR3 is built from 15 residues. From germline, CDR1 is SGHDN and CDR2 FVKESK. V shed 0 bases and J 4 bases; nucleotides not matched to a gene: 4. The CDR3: CASSQDRTGFYGYTF. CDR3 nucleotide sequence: TGTGCCAGCAGCCAAGACCGGACAGGGTTCTATGGCTACACCTTC.

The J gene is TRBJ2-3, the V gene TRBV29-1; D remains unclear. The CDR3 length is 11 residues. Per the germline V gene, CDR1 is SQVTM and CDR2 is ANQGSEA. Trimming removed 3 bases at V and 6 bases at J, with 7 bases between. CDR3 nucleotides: TGCAGCGTTGATTTTTTGGATACGCAGTATTTT. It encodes CSVDFLDTQYF.

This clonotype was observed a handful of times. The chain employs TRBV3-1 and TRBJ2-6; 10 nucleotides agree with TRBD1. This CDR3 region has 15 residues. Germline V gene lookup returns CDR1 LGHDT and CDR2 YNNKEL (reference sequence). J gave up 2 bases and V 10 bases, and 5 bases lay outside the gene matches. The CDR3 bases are TGTGCCACATCGGACAGGGGGGCTGGGGCCAACGTCCTGACTTTC. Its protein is CATSDRGAGANVLTF.

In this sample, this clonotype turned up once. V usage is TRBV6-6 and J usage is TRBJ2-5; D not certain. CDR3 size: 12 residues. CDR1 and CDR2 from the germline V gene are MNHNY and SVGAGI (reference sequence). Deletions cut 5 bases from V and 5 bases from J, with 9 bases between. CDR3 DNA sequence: TGTGCCAGCAGTCCAATTTCGGAGACCCAGTACTTC. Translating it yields CASSPISETQYF.

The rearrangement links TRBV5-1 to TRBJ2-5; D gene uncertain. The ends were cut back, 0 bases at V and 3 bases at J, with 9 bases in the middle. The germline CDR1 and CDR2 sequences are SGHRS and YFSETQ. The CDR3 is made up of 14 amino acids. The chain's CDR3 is CASSLGWREETQYF. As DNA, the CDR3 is TGCGCCAGCAGCTTGGGGTGGAGAGAAGAGACCCAGTACTTC.

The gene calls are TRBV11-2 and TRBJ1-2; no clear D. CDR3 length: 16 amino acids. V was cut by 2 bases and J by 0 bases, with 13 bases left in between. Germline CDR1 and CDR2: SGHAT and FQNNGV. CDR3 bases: TGTGCCAGCAGCTTAACTCCGGCGGCCACTAACTATGGCTACACCTTC. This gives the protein CASSLTPAATNYGYTF.

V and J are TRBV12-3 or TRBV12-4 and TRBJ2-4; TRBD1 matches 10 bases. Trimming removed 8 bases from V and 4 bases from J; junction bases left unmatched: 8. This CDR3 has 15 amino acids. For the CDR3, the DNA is TGTGCCAGCGGATTGACAGGGGGCGTGAAAAACATTCAGTACTTC. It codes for CASGLTGGVKNIQYF.

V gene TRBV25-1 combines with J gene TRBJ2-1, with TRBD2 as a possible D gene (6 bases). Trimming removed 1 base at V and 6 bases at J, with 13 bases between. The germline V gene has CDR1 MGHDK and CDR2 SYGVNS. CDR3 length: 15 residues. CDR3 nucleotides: TGTGCCAGCAGTGAATTCGGGGGAGGAGCCAATGAGCAGTTCTTC. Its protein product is CASSEFGGGANEQFF.

The chain's CDR3 is CATSGTSGSTDTQYF. CDR3 bases: TGTGCCACCAGCGGGACTAGCGGGAGCACAGATACGCAGTATTTT. The genes are TRBV15 and TRBJ2-3; 12 bases align to TRBD2. This CDR3 has 15 residues. CDR1 LNHNV and CDR2 YYDKDF come from the germline V gene (reference sequence). J gave up 0 bases and V 5 bases, and 0 bases lay outside the gene matches.

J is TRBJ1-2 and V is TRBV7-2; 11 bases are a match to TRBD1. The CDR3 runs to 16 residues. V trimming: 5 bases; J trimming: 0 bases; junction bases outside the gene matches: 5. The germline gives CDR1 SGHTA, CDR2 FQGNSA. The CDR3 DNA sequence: TGTGCCAGCAGCCCGGTGGGACAGGGGGCTAACTATGGCTACACCTTC. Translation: CASSPVGQGANYGYTF.

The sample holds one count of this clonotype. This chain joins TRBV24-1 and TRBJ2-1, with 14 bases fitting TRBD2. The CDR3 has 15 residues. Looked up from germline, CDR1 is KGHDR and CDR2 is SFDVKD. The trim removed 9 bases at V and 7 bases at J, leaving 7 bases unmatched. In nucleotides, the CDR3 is TGTGCCACCCTGAGACTAGCGGGAGGGTTTAATGAGCAGTTCTTC. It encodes CATLRLAGGFNEQFF.

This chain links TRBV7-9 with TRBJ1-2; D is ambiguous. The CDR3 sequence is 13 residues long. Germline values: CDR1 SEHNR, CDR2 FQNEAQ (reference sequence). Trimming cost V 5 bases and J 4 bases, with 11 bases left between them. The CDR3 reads CASSPLVGYGYTF. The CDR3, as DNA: TGTGCCAGCAGCCCCCTGGTAGGCTATGGCTACACCTTC.

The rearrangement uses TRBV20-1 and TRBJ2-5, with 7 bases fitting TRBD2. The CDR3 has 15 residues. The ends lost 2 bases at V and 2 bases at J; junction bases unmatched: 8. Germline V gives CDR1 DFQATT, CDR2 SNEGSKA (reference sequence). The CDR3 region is CSARRAGVQQETQYF. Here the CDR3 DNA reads TGCAGTGCTAGAAGGGCGGGGGTCCAACAAGAGACCCAGTACTTC.

The CDR3 protein is CASSPPGQPYEQYF. The CDR3 nucleotides read TGTGCCAGCTCACCACCGGGACAGCCCTACGAGCAGTACTTC. The V call is TRBV18, the J call TRBJ2-7; 7 bases map to TRBD1. Germline V CDR1 and CDR2: KGHSH, LQKENI. V lost 0 bases and J lost 2; bases outside the gene matches: 1. CDR3 size: 14 residues. The complete variable domain, with remaining parts taken from reference TRBV18 and TRBJ2-7, reads NAGVMQNPRHLVRRRGQEARLRCSPMKGHSHVYWYRQLPEEGLKFMVYLQKENIIDESGMPKERFSAEFPKEGPSILRIQQVVRGDSAAYFCASSPPGQPYEQYFGPGTRLTVT.

The DNA for the CDR3 is TGTGCCAGCAGTTCCCGAGTGAGGACTAGCACAGATACGCAGTATTTT. Translation gives CASSSRVRTSTDTQYF. This chain joins TRBV12-3 or TRBV12-4 and TRBJ2-3; maybe TRBD2 (5 bases). CDR3 size: 16 residues. Trimming left V 4 bases short and J 0 bases short, with 14 bases between.

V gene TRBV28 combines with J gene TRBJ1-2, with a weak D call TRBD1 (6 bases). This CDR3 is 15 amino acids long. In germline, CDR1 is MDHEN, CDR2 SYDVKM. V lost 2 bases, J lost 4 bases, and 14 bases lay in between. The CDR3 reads CASSLGGGEFYGYTF. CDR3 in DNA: TGTGCCAGCAGTTTAGGGGGGGGCGAATTCTATGGCTACACCTTC.

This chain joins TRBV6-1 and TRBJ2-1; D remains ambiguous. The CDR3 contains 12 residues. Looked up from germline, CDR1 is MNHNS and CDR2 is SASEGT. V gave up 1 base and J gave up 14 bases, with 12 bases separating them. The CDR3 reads CASSEGGVGKFF. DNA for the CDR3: TGTGCCAGCAGTGAAGGTGGGGTAGGAAAGTTCTTC.

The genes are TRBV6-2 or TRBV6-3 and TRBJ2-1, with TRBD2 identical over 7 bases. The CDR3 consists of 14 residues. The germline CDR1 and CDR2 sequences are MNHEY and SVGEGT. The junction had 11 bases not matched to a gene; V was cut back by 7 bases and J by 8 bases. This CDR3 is CASIQRGVGDEQFF. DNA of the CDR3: TGTGCCAGCATCCAGCGGGGTGTCGGGGATGAGCAGTTCTTC.